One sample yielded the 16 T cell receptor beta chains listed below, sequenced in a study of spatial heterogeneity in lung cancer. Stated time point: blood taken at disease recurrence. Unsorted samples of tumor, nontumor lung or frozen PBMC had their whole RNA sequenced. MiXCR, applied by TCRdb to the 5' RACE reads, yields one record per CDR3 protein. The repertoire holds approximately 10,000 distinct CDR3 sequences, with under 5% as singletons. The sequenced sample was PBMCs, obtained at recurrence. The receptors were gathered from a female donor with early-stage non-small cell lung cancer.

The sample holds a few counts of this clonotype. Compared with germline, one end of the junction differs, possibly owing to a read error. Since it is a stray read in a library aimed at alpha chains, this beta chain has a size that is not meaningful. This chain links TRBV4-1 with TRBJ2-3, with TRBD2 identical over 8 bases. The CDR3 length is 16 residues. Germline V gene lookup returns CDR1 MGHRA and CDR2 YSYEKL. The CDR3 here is CANSQDNGGASDTQYF. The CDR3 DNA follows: TGCGCCAACAGCCAAGATAACGGGGGGGCTTCAGATACGCAGTATTTT.

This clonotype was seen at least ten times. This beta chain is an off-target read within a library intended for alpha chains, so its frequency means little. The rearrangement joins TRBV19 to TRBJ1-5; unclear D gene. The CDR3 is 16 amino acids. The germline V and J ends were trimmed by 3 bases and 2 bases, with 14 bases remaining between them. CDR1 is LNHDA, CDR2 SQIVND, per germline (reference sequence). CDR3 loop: CASSIGGKRGNQPQHF. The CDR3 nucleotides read TGTGCCAGTAGTATTGGAGGCAAGCGAGGCAATCAGCCCCAGCATTTT.

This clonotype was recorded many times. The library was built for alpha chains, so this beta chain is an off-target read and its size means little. The CDR3 DNA follows: TGTGCCAGCAGCTTGAACAATGAGCAGTTCTTC. Translation: CASSLNNEQFF. This sequence joins TRBV7-6 and TRBJ2-1; D gene ambiguous. Per the germline V gene, CDR1 is SGHVS and CDR2 is FNYEAQ. CDR3 size: 11 residues. The germline V and J ends were trimmed by 3 bases and 5 bases, with 2 bases remaining between them.

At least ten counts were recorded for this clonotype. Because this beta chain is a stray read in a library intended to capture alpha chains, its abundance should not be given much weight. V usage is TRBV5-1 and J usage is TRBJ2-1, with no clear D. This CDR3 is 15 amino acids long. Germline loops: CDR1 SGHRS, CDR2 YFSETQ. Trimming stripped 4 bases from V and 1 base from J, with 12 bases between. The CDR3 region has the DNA TGCGCCAGCAGCGGCGGAAGGTATTCCTACAATGAGCAGTTCTTC. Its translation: CASSGGRYSYNEQFF.

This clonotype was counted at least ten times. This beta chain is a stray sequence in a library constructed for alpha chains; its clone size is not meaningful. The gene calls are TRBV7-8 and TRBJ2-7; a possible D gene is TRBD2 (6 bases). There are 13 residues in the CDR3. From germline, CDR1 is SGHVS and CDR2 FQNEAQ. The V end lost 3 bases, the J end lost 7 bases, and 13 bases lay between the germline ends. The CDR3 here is CASSFAPGREQYF. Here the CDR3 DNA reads TGTGCCAGCAGCTTTGCGCCAGGGAGGGAGCAGTACTTC.

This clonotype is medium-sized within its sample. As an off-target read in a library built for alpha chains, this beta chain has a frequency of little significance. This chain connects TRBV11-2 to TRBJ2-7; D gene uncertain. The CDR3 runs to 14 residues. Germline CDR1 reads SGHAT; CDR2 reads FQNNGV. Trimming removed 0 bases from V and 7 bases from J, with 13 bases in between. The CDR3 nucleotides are TGTGCCAGCAGCTTAGATCGGCAGGTCGGGGAGCAGTACTTC. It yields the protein CASSLDRQVGEQYF.

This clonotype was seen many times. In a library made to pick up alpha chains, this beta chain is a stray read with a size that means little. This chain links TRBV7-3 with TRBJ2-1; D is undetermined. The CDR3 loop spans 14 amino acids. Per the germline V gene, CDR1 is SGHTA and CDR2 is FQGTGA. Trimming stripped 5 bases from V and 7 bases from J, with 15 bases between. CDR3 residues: CASSPYGSSNEQFF. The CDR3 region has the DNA TGTGCCAGCAGCCCCTATGGAAGTAGTAATGAGCAGTTCTTC.

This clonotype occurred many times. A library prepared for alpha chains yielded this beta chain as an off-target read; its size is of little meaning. CDR3 loop: CASSPAGGTGANVLTF. The CDR3 bases are TGTGCCAGCAGCCCGGCCGGCGGGACTGGGGCCAACGTCCTGACTTTC. V usage is TRBV7-7 and J usage is TRBJ2-6; D perhaps matches TRBD2 (6 bases). Germline lookup yields CDR1 SSHAT and CDR2 FNYEAQ (reference sequence). This CDR3 is 16 amino acids long. Trimming removed 5 bases at V and 2 bases at J, with 13 bases between.

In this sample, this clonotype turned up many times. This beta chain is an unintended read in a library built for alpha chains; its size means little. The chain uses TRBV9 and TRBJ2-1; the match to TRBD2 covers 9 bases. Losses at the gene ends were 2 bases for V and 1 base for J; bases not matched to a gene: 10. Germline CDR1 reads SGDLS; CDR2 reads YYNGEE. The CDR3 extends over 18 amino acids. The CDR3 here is CASSVASHLAGSYNEQFF. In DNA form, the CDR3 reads TGTGCCAGCAGCGTCGCGTCCCATCTAGCGGGGTCCTACAATGAGCAGTTCTTC. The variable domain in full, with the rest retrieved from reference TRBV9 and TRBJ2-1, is DSGVTQTPKHLITATGQRVTLRCSPRSGDLSVYWYQQSLDQGLQFLIQYYNGEERAKGNILERFSAQQFPDLHSELNLSSLELGDSALYFCASSVASHLAGSYNEQFFGPGTRLTVL.

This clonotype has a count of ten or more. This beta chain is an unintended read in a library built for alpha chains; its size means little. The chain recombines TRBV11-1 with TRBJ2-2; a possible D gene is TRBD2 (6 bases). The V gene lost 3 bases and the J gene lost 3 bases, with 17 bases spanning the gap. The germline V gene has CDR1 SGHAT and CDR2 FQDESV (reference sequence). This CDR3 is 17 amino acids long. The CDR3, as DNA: TGTGCCAGCAGCTTGCAGGTCGCTAGCGCGGACACCGGGGAGCTGTTTTTT. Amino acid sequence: CASSLQVASADTGELFF.

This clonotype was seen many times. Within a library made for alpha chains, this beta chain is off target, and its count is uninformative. CDR3 sequence reads: CASSLDRVAEQYF. For the CDR3, the DNA is TGCGCCAGCAGCTTGGATCGTGTCGCCGAGCAGTACTTC. The rearrangement uses TRBV5-1 and TRBJ2-7, with D hard to call. Trimming shortened V by 0 bases and J by 6 bases, and 10 bases separated the two germline ends. Germline V lookup: CDR1 SGHRS, CDR2 YFSETQ. The CDR3 consists of 13 residues.

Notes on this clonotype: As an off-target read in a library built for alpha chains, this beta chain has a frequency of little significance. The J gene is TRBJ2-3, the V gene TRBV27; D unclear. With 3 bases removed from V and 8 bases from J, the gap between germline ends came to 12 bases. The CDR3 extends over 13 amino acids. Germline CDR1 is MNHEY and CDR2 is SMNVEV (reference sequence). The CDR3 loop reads CASSFPLAATQYF. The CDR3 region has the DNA TGTGCCAGCAGTTTCCCCCTGGCGGCTACGCAGTATTTT.

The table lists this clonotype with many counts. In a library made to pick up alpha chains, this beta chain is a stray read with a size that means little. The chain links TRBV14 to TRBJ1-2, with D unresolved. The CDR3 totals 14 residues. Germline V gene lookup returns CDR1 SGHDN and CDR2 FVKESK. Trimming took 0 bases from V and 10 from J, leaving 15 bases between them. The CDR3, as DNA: TGTGCCAGCAGCCAAGATCTGGGTGACCTATCCTACACCTTC. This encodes CASSQDLGDLSYTF.

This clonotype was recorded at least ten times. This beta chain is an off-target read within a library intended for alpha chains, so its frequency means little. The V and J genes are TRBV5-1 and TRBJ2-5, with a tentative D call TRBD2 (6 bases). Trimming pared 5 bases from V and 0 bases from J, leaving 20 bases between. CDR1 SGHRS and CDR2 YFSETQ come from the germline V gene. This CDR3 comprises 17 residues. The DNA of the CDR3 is TGCGCCAGCAGGGCGGGGCTAGCGTTAAGGTACCAAGAGACCCAGTACTTC. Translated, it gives CASRAGLALRYQETQYF. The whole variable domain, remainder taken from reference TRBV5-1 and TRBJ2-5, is KAGVTQTPRYLIKTRGQQVTLSCSPISGHRSVSWYQQTPGQGLQFLFEYFSETQRNKGNFPGRFSGRQFSNSRSEMNVSTLELGDSALYLCASRAGLALRYQETQYFGPGTRLLVL.

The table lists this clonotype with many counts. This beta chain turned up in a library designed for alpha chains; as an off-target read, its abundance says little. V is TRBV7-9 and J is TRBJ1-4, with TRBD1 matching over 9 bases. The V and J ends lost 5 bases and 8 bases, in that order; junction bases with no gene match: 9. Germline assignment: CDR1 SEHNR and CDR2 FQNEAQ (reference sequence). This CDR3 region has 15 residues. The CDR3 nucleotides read TGTGCCAGCAGCCCCCCGACAGGGGGAGAGGAAAAACTGTTTTTT. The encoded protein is CASSPPTGGEEKLFF.

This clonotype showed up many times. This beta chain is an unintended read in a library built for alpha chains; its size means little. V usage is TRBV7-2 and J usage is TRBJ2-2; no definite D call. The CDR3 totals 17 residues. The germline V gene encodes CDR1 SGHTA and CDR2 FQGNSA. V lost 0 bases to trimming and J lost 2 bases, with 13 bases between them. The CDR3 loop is CASSLARNKINTGELFF. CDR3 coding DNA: TGTGCCAGCAGCTTAGCGCGAAACAAGATTAACACCGGGGAGCTGTTTTTT.